This TCR beta chain was recorded in a study of CD8+ T cells in alopecia areata. Overall study: Patients in the treated group were given tofacitinib by mouth, 5 to 10 mg twice a day. Study-level results: In scalp samples, resident alphabeta T cells of normal skin are also sequenced. Administration of tofacitinib significantly diminished scalp clonality and expanded CD8+ clones within the top 100.

Points on this clone: Antigen specificity is unknown.

As the sequencing template, cDNA was produced by extracting RNA and reverse transcribing it. Repertoires were generated with immunoSEQ multiplex PCR, while TCRdb's copy carries only in-frame clones and drops some. The sample yields more than 110,000 clones, roughly four fifths seen once. The CDR3 consists of 17 residues. V lost 0 bases, J lost 6 bases, and 7 bases stayed unmatched. Germline lookup yields CDR1 SNHLY and CDR2 FYNNEI. Treatment of the sample: oral pan-JAK inhibitor, 5-10 mg twice daily. Cell sorting on a FACSAria was used to separate CD4+ and CD8+ T cells from the PBMCs. The sample consisted of CD8+ T cells sorted from blood, taken at week 4, from a patient treated with tofacitinib. The origin of this receptor is a human donor with alopecia areata. V usage is TRBV2 and J usage is TRBJ2-3, with TRBD2 matching over 12 bases. The CDR3 is CASSEARLAGGADTQYF. In nucleotides, the CDR3 is TGTGCCAGCAGTGAAGCTAGGCTAGCGGGGGGGGCGGATACGCAGTATTTT.